This T cell receptor beta chain was captured in a study of beta chain features in type 1 diabetes. Study summary: Over all samples combined, some 110 million sorted cells were examined.

General study results and limits: Moderate yet significant TCRB CDR3 shortening was seen in Type 1 diabetes patients in all four CD4+ subsets.

As concerns this clone: Antigen unknown.

The investigators reverse transcribed all of the isolated RNA, so they sequenced expressed TCRB transcripts. Clones were sequenced by immunoSEQ multiplex PCR, and TCRdb holds only the in-frame ones, with some missing. The table has more than 20,000 clones, roughly three quarters seen once; the top ten hold roughly 2%. The CDR3 has 19 amino acids. After removal of 3 bases from V and 0 bases from J, the junction contained 13 bases not matched to a gene. Germline assignment: CDR1 SGHNT and CDR2 YYREEE (reference sequence). Sequenced: Tregs from blood. The source of this sequence is a woman aged 40 to 49 in good health. V and J are TRBV5-4 and TRBJ2-1, with 9 bases identical to TRBD2. As DNA, the CDR3 is TGTGCCAGCAGCTCCGATGGGGCGGGGGGGCCTCTCTCCTACAATGAGCAGTTCTTC. Amino acids: CASSSDGAGGPLSYNEQFF.